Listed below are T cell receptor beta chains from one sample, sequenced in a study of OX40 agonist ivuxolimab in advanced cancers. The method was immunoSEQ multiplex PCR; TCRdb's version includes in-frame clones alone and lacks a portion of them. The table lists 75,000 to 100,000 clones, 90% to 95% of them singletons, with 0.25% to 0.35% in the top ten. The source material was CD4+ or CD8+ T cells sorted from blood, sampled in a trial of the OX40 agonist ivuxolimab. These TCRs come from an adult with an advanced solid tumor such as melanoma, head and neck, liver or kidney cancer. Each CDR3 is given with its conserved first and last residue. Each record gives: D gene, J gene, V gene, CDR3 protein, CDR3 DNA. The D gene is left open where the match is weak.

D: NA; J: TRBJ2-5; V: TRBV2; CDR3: CASSDWETQYF; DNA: TGTGCCAGCAGTGATTGGGAGACCCAGTACTTC
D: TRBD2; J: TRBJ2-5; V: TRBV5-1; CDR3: CASSSGPGGNQETQYF; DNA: TGCGCCAGCAGTTCCGGCCCCGGGGGGAACCAAGAGACCCAGTACTTC
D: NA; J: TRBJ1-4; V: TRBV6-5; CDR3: CASSTRIREKLFF; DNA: TGTGCCAGCAGTACCCGGATACGGGAAAAACTGTTTTTT
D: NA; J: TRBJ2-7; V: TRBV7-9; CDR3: CASSGAYEQYF; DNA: TGTGCCAGCAGTGGGGCCTACGAGCAGTACTTC
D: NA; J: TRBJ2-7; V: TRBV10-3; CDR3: CAIGAVSYEQYF; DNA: TGTGCCATCGGCGCGGTATCCTACGAGCAGTACTTC
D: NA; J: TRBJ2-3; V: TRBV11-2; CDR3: CASSVTDTQYF; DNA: TGTGCCAGCAGCGTAACAGATACGCAGTATTTT
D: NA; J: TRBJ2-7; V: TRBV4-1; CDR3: CASSNVGTLYEQYF; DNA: TGCGCCAGCAGCAACGTTGGGACCCTCTACGAGCAGTACTTC
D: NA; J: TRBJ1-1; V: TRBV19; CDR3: CASSIISGNTEAFF; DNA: TGTGCCAGTAGTATAATCTCAGGGAACACTGAAGCTTTCTTT
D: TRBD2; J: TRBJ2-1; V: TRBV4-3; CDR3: CASSQDPGGAYNEQFF; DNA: TGCGCCAGCAGCCAAGATCCGGGGGGTGCCTACAATGAGCAGTTCTTC
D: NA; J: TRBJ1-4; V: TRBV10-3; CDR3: CAISESQGNEKLFF; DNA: TGTGCCATCAGTGAGTCGCAGGGGAATGAAAAACTGTTTTTT
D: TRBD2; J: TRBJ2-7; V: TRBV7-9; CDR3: CASSLVSGSRYEQYF; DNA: TGTGCCAGCAGCTTAGTGAGCGGGAGTAGGTACGAGCAGTACTTC
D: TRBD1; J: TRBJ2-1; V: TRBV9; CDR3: CASSVSHRDRNYNEQFF; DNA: TGTGCCAGCAGCGTTAGCCACCGGGACAGAAATTACAATGAGCAGTTCTTC
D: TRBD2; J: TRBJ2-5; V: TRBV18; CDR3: CASSPTSGRAKTQYF; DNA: TGTGCCAGCTCACCAACTAGCGGGAGAGCAAAGACCCAGTACTTC
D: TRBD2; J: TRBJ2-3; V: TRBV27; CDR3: CASSPGTSGRAADTQYF; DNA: TGTGCCAGCAGTCCCGGGACTAGCGGGAGGGCCGCGGATACGCAGTATTTT